This T cell receptor beta chain was profiled in a study of OX40 agonist ivuxolimab in advanced cancers. In the study overall: Patients took ivuxolimab, an agonistic anti-OX40 (CD134) antibody. Every 2 weeks, ivuxolimab was infused into the patients intravenously at between 0.01 and 10 mg/kg.

Measured with immunoSEQ multiplex PCR; TCRdb has only the in-frame clones, and not every one. The sample shows around 62,000 clones, roughly nine tenths of them seen only once. Germline V gene sequence: CDR1 SGHRS, CDR2 YFSETQ. The CDR3 has 14 residues. The specimen comprised CD4+ or CD8+ T cells sorted from blood, sampled in a trial of the OX40 agonist ivuxolimab. The source is an adult with an advanced solid tumor such as melanoma, head and neck, liver or kidney cancer. V is TRBV5-1 and J is TRBJ2-5, with 7 bases aligning to TRBD2. The end of the DNA is better explained by TRBJ2-7, so the J call may be wrong. DNA for the CDR3: TGCGCCAGCAGGATGCGGGAGTCTTCCTACGAGCAGTACTTC. Translated: CASRMRESSYEQYF.